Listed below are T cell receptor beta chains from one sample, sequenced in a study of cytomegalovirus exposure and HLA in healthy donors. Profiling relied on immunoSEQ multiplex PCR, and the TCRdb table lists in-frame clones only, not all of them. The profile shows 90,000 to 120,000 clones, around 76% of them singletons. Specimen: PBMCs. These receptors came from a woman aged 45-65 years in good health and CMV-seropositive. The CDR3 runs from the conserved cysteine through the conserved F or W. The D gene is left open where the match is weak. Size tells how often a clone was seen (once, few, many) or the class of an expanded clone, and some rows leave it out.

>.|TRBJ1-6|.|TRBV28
TGTGCCAGCAGTTCCCCGGGGAACGTTAATTCACCCCTCCACTTT
CASSSPGNVNSPLHF
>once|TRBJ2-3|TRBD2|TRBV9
TGTGCCAGCAGCCCCCAGCGGGGGGGCATCGATACGCAGTATTTT
CASSPQRGGIDTQYF
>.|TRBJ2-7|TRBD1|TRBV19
TGTGCCAGTAGTCCCGTTCGGACAGGTAATACTCCCGGCGAGCAGTACTTC
CASSPVRTGNTPGEQYF
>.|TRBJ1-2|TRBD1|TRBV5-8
TGTGCCAGCAGCTTGGAAGGAACAGGGGCTAGAGGCTACACCTTC
CASSLEGTGARGYTF
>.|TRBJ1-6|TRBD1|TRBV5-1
TGCGCCAGCAGCTACGGGACAGGGAATTCACCCCTCCACTTT
CASSYGTGNSPLHF
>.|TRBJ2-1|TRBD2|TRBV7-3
TGTGCCAGCAGCTTATCTTCCGCTAGCGGGGGGGCCAATGAGCAGTTCTTC
CASSLSSASGGANEQFF
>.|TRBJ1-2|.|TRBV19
TGTGCCAGCGCGCCGCAGACAAGGAACTATGGCTACACCTTC
CASAPQTRNYGYTF
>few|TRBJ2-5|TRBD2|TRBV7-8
TGTGCCAGCAGCCCTCTAGCGGGAAAAGAGACCCAGTACTTC
CASSPLAGKETQYF
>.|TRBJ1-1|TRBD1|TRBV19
TGTGCCAGTACAGGGGTCCGAGGACAGGGAAACACTGAAGCTTTCTTT
CASTGVRGQGNTEAFF
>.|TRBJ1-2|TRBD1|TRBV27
TGTGCCAGCAGGACAGGGCACGCCTATGGCTACACCTTC
CASRTGHAYGYTF
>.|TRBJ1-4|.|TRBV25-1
TGTGCCAGCAGTGAATTTGGTCGGGGGTTCGAAGAAAAACTGTTTTTT
CASSEFGRGFEEKLFF
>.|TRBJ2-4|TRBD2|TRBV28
TGTGCCAGCAGTTTTGGGCTAGCGGAGCTAGCCAAAAACATTCAGTACTTC
CASSFGLAELAKNIQYF
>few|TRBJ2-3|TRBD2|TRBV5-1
TGCGCCAGCTCCACTAGCGGTGACACAGATACGCAGTATTTT
CASSTSGDTDTQYF
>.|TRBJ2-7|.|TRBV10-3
TGTGCCATCAGTGAGAATCCCCCGGGAAGCTCCTACGAGCAGTACTTC
CAISENPPGSSYEQYF
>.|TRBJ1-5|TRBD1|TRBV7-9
TGTGCCAGCAGTTCGACAGGGAATAGCAATCAGCCCCAGCATTTT
CASSSTGNSNQPQHF
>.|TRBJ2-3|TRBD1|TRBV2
TGTGCCAGCAGTGAGGGACAGCGCACAGATACGCAGTATTTT
CASSEGQRTDTQYF
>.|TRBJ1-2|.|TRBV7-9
TGTTCCAGCAGCTTAGGACAGTCCTATGGCTACACCTTC
CSSSLGQSYGYTF
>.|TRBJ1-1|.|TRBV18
TGTGCCAGCTCACCGGCAGGGCCGAACACTGAAGCTTTCTTT
CASSPAGPNTEAFF
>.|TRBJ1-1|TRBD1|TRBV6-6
TGTGCCAGCAGTTACTTCGGACAGGGGAACACTGAAGCTTTCTTT
CASSYFGQGNTEAFF
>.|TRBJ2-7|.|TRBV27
TGTGCCAGCAGTTCGGCGAGGCGGGTGGCGTCCTACGAGCAGTACTTC
CASSSARRVASYEQYF
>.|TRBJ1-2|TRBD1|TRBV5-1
TGCGCCAGCAGCTTGGCCCAGGGGGCGAGGTCGGCTGGCTACACCTTC
CASSLAQGARSAGYTF
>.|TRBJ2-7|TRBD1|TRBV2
TGTGCCAGCAGACAGGGGGGCTCCTACGAGCAGTACTTC
CASRQGGSYEQYF
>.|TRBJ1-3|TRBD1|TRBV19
TGTGCCAGTAGTAAAGGGGGCGGCGGTAGCTCTGGAAACACCATATATTTT
CASSKGGGGSSGNTIYF
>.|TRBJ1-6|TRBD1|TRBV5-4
TGTGCCAGCAGCTTTACAGGGGATAGAGCGCCCCTCCACTTT
CASSFTGDRAPLHF
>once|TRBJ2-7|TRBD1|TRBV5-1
TGCGCCAGCAGCCGCGCCCCGGGACAGGGAACCGAGCAGTACTTC
CASSRAPGQGTEQYF
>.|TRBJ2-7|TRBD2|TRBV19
TGTGCCAGTACTTGGACTAGCGGCTCCTACGAGCAGTACTTC
CASTWTSGSYEQYF
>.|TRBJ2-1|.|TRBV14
TGTGCCAGCAGCCTGACAGTTTACAATGAGCAGTTCTTC
CASSLTVYNEQFF
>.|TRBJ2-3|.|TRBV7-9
TGTGCCAGCAGCTTAGCGGGAGAAGTCACAGATACGCAGTATTTT
CASSLAGEVTDTQYF
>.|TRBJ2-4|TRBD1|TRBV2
TGTGCCAGCAGTGTGTCCGGGACAGGGGGCGCGGGAGCCAAAAACATTCAGTACTTC
CASSVSGTGGAGAKNIQYF
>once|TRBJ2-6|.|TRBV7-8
TGTGCCAGGTCGGGGGCCAACGTCCTGACTTTC
CARSGANVLTF
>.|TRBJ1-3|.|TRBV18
TGTGCCAGCTCACCACCTGCAGCTGGAAACACCATATATTTT
CASSPPAAGNTIYF
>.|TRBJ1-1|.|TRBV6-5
TGTGCCAGCAGTCTGTTCCGGGGGGATGAAGCTTTCTTT
CASSLFRGDEAFF
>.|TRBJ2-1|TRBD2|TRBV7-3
TGTGCCAGCAGCCAATCTAGCGGGATGCACAATGAGCAGTTCTTC
CASSQSSGMHNEQFF
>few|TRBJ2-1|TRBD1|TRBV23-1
TGCGCCAGCAGTCAATCGAGGGACAGGGTCCCTCCAACTTACAATGAGCAGTTCTTC
CASSQSRDRVPPTYNEQFF
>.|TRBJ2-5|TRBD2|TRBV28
TGTGCCAGCAGTGCCTCCCTAGCGGGAGTAGCAGAGACCCAGTACTTC
CASSASLAGVAETQYF
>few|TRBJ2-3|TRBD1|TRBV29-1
TGCAGCGCCACAGGGGCGGACGACACAGATACGCAGTATTTT
CSATGADDTDTQYF
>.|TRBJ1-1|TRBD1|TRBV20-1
TGCAGTACAGGGGGCGGGACTGAAGCTTTCTTT
CSTGGGTEAFF
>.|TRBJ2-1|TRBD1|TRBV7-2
TGTGCCAGCAGCGTGCGTCCCGGGACAGGGGGCAATGAGCAGTTCTTC
CASSVRPGTGGNEQFF
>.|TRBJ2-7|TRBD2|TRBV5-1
TGCGCCAGCAGCTTGACTAGCGGGAAGTACGAGCAGTACTTC
CASSLTSGKYEQYF
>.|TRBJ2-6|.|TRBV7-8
TGTGCCAGCAGCTTGAAGAGGCGGGGTCACTCTGGGGCCAACGTCCTGACTTTC
CASSLKRRGHSGANVLTF
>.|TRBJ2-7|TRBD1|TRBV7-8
TGTGCCAGCAGCTTAAATCCCCGGGACAGGGATCCGTTGCGGCAGTACTTC
CASSLNPRDRDPLRQYF
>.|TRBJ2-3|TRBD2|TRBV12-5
TGTGCTAGTGGTTGGCGGACTAGCGGGGGCTCTAGCACAGATACGCAGTATTTT
CASGWRTSGGSSTDTQYF
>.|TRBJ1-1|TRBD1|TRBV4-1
TGCGCCAGCAGCCCCCCCAGGGGGCGCCTGGCTGAAGCTTTCTTT
CASSPPRGRLAEAFF
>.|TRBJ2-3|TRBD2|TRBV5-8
TGTGCCAGCAGCTTGGGTCTAGCGGGGAACACAGATACGCAGTATTTT
CASSLGLAGNTDTQYF
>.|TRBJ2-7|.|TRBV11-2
TGTGCCAGCACCCACTCGCAGACTTCCGGCGAGCAGTACTTC
CASTHSQTSGEQYF
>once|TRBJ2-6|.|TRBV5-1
TGCGCCAGCAGGTTGGATACAGGGACTGGGGCCAACGTCCTGACTTTC
CASRLDTGTGANVLTF
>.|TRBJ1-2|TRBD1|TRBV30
TGTGCCTGGAATGGACAGGGGGCGCTTGGCTACACCTTC
CAWNGQGALGYTF
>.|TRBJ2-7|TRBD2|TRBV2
TGTGCCAGCAGTGAAGCTAGCGGGGGGGCGGGTGAGCAGTACTTC
CASSEASGGAGEQYF
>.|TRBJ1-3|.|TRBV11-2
TGTGCCAGCAGCTTGTTGACTAACTCTGGAAACACCATATATTTT
CASSLLTNSGNTIYF
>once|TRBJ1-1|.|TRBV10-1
TGCGCCAGCAGTGAAGGGGTGAACACTGAAGCTTTCTTT
CASSEGVNTEAFF
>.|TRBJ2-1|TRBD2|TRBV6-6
TGTGCCAGCACCGGCACTAGCGGGAAATACAATGAGCAGTTCTTC
CASTGTSGKYNEQFF
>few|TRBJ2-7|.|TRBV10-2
TGCGCCAGCCGTGATAGGACATCGTCCGAGCAGTACTTC
CASRDRTSSEQYF
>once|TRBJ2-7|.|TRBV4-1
TGCGCCAGCAGCCAAGGGACAGGGAGGGGTTACGAGCAGTACTTC
CASSQGTGRGYEQYF
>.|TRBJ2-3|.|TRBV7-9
TGTGCCAGCAGCTTATATAAGCGTCGGGTATCTAGCACAGATACGCAGTATTTT
CASSLYKRRVSSTDTQYF
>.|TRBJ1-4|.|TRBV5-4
TGTGCCAGCAGCTACGTCCCGGGAATGGGGTTTGGTGAAAAACTGTTTTTT
CASSYVPGMGFGEKLFF
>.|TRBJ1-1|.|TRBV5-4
TGTGCCAGCAGACTAAACACTGAAGCTTTCTTT
CASRLNTEAFF
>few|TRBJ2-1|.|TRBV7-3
TGTGCCAGCAGCCCATCCGGGGGGCTCAATGAGCAGTTCTTC
CASSPSGGLNEQFF
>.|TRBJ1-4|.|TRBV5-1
TGCGCCAGCAGCCCCGGACTACGGGGGGGTGGTGAAAAACTGTTTTTT
CASSPGLRGGGEKLFF
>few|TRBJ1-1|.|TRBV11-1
TGTGCCAGCAGCTTACTCCTTCTGCCCGACATGGTCGACACTGAAGCTTTCTTT
CASSLLLLPDMVDTEAFF